This TCR beta chain comes out of a study of cytomegalovirus exposure and HLA in healthy donors. Study-wide results and caveats: Most CMV-associated TCR beta chains appeared HLA-restricted in a later analysis.

Comments on this clone: What it recognizes is unknown. The same CDR3 arises from other DNA sequences in this sample as well.

Both 60 Vbeta primers and 13 Jbeta primers went into the PCR. Repertoires were generated with immunoSEQ multiplex PCR, while TCRdb's copy carries only in-frame clones and drops some. The sample holds 130,000 or so clones, 75% to 85% seen once. V trimming: 3 bases; J trimming: 3 bases; junction bases outside the gene matches: 1. Germline assignment: CDR1 SGHRS and CDR2 YFSETQ. This CDR3 is built from 14 residues. The sequence derives from a female donor in good health and CMV-seropositive. This chain joins TRBV5-1 and TRBJ1-4; 8 bases align to TRBD1. The material sequenced was PBMCs. The CDR3 region is CASSSTGANEKLFF. CDR3 sequence (DNA): TGCGCCAGCAGCTCGACAGGGGCTAATGAAAAACTGTTTTTT.